Listed below are T cell receptor beta chains from one sample, sequenced in a study of blood T cell repertoires in COVID-19. The method was immunoSEQ multiplex PCR; TCRdb's version includes in-frame clones alone and lacks a portion of them. The sample yields 100,000 to 150,000 clones, around 87% seen once. Material for sequencing was peripheral blood. The origin of the receptors is a man aged 45 to 65 with active COVID-19. CDR3s include the opening cysteine and the closing phenylalanine or tryptophan. Fields, in order: J gene, clone size, D gene, V gene, CDR3 protein, CDR3 DNA. A D gene is named only where the DNA matches it firmly. A row's size may be missing; if present it is once, few, many or a size class.

TRBJ2-5 | NA | NA | TRBV2 | CASNRRSQETQYF | TGTGCCAGCAATAGACGGAGTCAAGAGACCCAGTACTTC
TRBJ1-2 | NA | NA | TRBV2 | CASSLTQELGYTF | TGTGCCAGCAGCCTGACTCAAGAGCTTGGCTACACCTTC
TRBJ1-1 | NA | NA | TRBV6-6 | CASSYGRERTEAFF | TGTGCCAGCAGTTACGGGCGGGAGAGGACTGAAGCTTTCTTT
TRBJ2-7 | NA | TRBD2 | TRBV11-2 | CASSLLAGGWEQYF | TGTGCCAGCAGCTTATTAGCGGGGGGTTGGGAGCAGTACTTC
TRBJ1-4 | NA | NA | TRBV2 | CASRPETTNEKLFF | TGTGCCAGCAGACCAGAAACAACTAATGAAAAACTGTTTTTT
TRBJ2-5 | NA | TRBD1 | TRBV5-4 | CASSNRTGQETQYF | TGTGCCAGCAGTAACCGGACAGGGCAAGAGACCCAGTACTTC
TRBJ2-5 | NA | TRBD2 | TRBV7-3 | CASSLSSGVMGETQYF | TGTGCCAGCAGCTTAAGCAGCGGGGTGATGGGGGAGACCCAGTACTTC
TRBJ2-4 | NA | TRBD2 | TRBV5-1 | CASSPAPLLLRGGPENIQYF | TGCGCCAGCAGCCCGGCCCCTCTTTTATTGCGGGGGGGCCCGGAAAACATTCAGTACTTC
TRBJ1-6 | NA | NA | TRBV4-3 | CASSRGQSRSPLHF | TGCGCCAGCAGTCGAGGACAGTCCCGATCACCCCTCCACTTT
TRBJ2-5 | once | NA | TRBV7-9 | CASSLRLTAQETQYF | TGTGCCAGCAGCTTGAGGTTGACGGCTCAAGAGACCCAGTACTTC
TRBJ2-7 | NA | TRBD1 | TRBV7-9 | CASSFGGQGQYF | TGTGCCAGCAGCTTCGGAGGACAGGGCCAATACTTC
TRBJ1-5 | NA | NA | TRBV2 | CASSLGGTQPQHF | TGTGCCAGCAGTCTGGGGGGGACTCAGCCCCAGCATTTT
TRBJ2-7 | NA | NA | TRBV6-1 | CASSEVGTTYEQYF | TGTGCCAGCAGTGAAGTTGGGACAACCTACGAGCAGTACTTC
TRBJ1-2 | NA | NA | TRBV6-6 | CASSHTGRDYGYTF | TGTGCCAGCAGTCACACAGGGCGGGACTATGGCTACACCTTC
TRBJ1-1 | NA | TRBD1 | TRBV5-5 | CASSVWTGKSGEAFF | TGTGCCAGCAGCGTCTGGACAGGGAAGAGTGGTGAAGCTTTCTTT
TRBJ2-5 | NA | TRBD2 | TRBV4-1 | CASSQGTSREETQYF | TGCGCCAGCAGCCAAGGGACTAGCAGAGAAGAGACCCAGTACTTC
TRBJ2-3 | NA | NA | TRBV7-2 | CASSSISRDLTDTQYF | TGTGCCAGCAGCTCAATTTCTCGTGACTTGACAGATACGCAGTATTTT
TRBJ2-2 | NA | TRBD1 | TRBV20-1 | CSASYRGRTGELFF | TGCAGTGCTAGTTACAGGGGCCGAACCGGGGAGCTGTTTTTT
TRBJ2-5 | NA | TRBD2 | TRBV6-6 | CASSSPMAGGQETQYF | TGTGCCAGCAGTTCCCCCATGGCGGGGGGACAAGAGACCCAGTACTTC
TRBJ1-1 | NA | NA | TRBV29-1 | CSVDPGGGWAFF | TGCAGCGTTGATCCCGGGGGAGGGTGGGCTTTCTTT
TRBJ1-1 | NA | TRBD1 | TRBV7-2 | CASSLLGTDTEAFF | TGTGCCAGCAGCTTATTAGGGACAGACACTGAAGCTTTCTTT
TRBJ2-1 | NA | TRBD2 | TRBV9 | CASSEGLAGGPLYNEQFF | TGTGCCAGCAGCGAGGGACTAGCGGGGGGGCCGTTATACAATGAGCAGTTCTTC
TRBJ2-3 | NA | TRBD2 | TRBV30 | CAWSVWGTSGTDTQYF | TGTGCCTGGAGTGTATGGGGGACTAGCGGCACAGATACGCAGTATTTT
TRBJ1-5 | NA | NA | TRBV7-2 | CASSSYSNQPQHF | TGTGCCAGCAGCTCTTATAGCAATCAGCCCCAGCATTTT
TRBJ2-2 | NA | NA | TRBV27 | CASRNRDRGSGELFF | TGTGCCAGCCGTAACCGAGACCGCGGCTCCGGGGAGCTGTTTTTT
TRBJ1-1 | NA | NA | TRBV5-8 | CASSSIQGNTEAFF | TGTGCCAGCAGCTCGATACAGGGGAACACTGAAGCTTTCTTT
TRBJ1-2 | NA | NA | TRBV27 | CASRLSGPSGYYGYTF | TGTGCCAGCCGCCTATCCGGACCCTCAGGGTACTATGGCTACACCTTC
TRBJ1-5 | few | NA | TRBV18 | CASSPRWGQPQHF | TGTGCCAGCTCACCACGGTGGGGCCAGCCCCAGCATTTT